Shown below are 22 T cell receptor beta chains from a single sample sequenced in a study of Ad26.COV2.S vaccination and SARS-CoV-2 variants. The treatment here: roughly 20 received Ad26.COV2.S at low or high dose, single or two shots; about 5 received placebo; per-sample allocation not given. Day 63 after the first injection of vaccine or placebo was the sampling time. Generated by immunoSEQ multiplex PCR, the TCRdb table keeps only in-frame clones and is missing some. This sample yields a few hundred thousand clones, of which 83% are seen a single time; more than 7% belongs to the top ten. This sample comprised peripheral blood, obtained in a trial of Ad26.COV2.S vaccine versus placebo. Source of these receptors: a person between 18 and 60 years old who received the Ad26.COV2.S COVID-19 vaccine or a placebo.

The DNA of the CDR3 is TGTGCCAGCAGCCTCCTCGAGGAGAATGGCTACACCTTC. Translation gives CASSLLEENGYTF. V is TRBV3-1 (or the pseudogene TRBV3-2) and J is TRBJ1-2; the D is unclear. This CDR3 contains 13 residues. Germline V CDR1 and CDR2: LGHDT, YNNKEL (reference sequence). Trimming stripped 4 bases from V and 6 bases from J, with 12 bases between.

The chain combines TRBV7-2 with TRBJ2-1; D uncertain. The CDR3 sequence is 14 residues long. Trimming stripped 8 bases from V and 4 bases from J, with 15 bases between. Germline-derived CDR1 and CDR2 are SGHTA and FQGNSA. The CDR3 loop is CASAPDVHYNEQFF. CDR3 DNA sequence: TGTGCCAGCGCCCCGGATGTACATTACAATGAGCAGTTCTTC. The full variable domain, rest sourced from reference TRBV7-2 and TRBJ2-1, is GAGVSQSPSNKVTEKGKDVELRCDPISGHTALYWYRQSLGQGLEFLIYFQGNSAPDKSGLPSDRFSAERTGGSVSTLTIQRTQQEDSAVYLCASAPDVHYNEQFFGPGTRLTVL.

This sequence joins TRBV24-1 and TRBJ1-2, with D maybe TRBD1 (5 bases). CDR1 is KGHDR, CDR2 SFDVKD, per germline. This CDR3 has 14 residues. V was shortened by 4 bases and J by 7 bases, with 15 bases between the two germline ends. The DNA of the CDR3 is TGTGCCACCAGTGACCAAGCGGTCACAGGTGGCTACACCTTC. Amino acid sequence: CATSDQAVTGGYTF.

The chain links TRBV5-5 to TRBJ2-5, with TRBD1 matching over 8 bases. After removal of 2 bases from V and 2 bases from J, the junction contained 8 bases not matched to a gene. CDR3 size: 16 residues. From germline, CDR1 is SGHKS and CDR2 YYEKEE (reference sequence). The CDR3: CASSFQGARGQETQYF. The CDR3 bases are TGTGCCAGCAGCTTTCAGGGGGCGCGGGGTCAAGAGACCCAGTACTTC. The full variable domain, rest sourced from reference TRBV5-5 and TRBJ2-5, is DAGVTQSPTHLIKTRGQQVTLRCSPISGHKSVSWYQQVLGQGPQFIFQYYEKEERGRGNFPDRFSARQFPNYSSELNVNALLLGDSALYLCASSFQGARGQETQYFGPGTRLLVL.

This chain joins TRBV2 and TRBJ1-1, with D unresolved. Germline V gene lookup returns CDR1 SNHLY and CDR2 FYNNEI. Trimming took off 3 bases at V and 0 bases at J, with 5 bases between the two ends. The length of the CDR3 is 13 residues. In DNA form, the CDR3 reads TGTGCCAGCAGTGAGATGATGAACACTGAAGCTTTCTTT. Amino acid sequence: CASSEMMNTEAFF.

The rearrangement links TRBV11-2 to TRBJ2-6; D is ambiguous. CDR3 size: 15 residues. Trimming shortened V by 4 bases and J by 4 bases, and 11 bases separated the two germline ends. Germline CDR1 SGHAT, CDR2 FQNNGV. CDR3 amino acids: CASSSLGVGANVLTF. The CDR3 DNA sequence: TGTGCCAGCAGCTCCCTGGGTGTCGGGGCCAACGTCCTGACTTTC.

The CDR3 here is CASSLDRREAFF. The CDR3, as DNA: TGTGCCAGCAGCTTAGATCGCAGGGAAGCTTTCTTT. The rearrangement links TRBV11-2 to TRBJ1-1; D unresolved. CDR1 is SGHAT and CDR2 is FQNNGV in the germline V gene. Trimming removed 0 bases from V and 8 bases from J, with 7 bases in between. The CDR3 has 12 residues.

V and J are TRBV30 and TRBJ1-5; D gene ambiguous. Trimming took off 5 bases at V and 4 bases at J, with 12 bases between the two ends. The CDR3 is made up of 13 amino acids. The germline gives CDR1 GTSNPN, CDR2 SVGIG (reference sequence). The CDR3 spells CAWDGGNNQPQHF. CDR3 in DNA: TGTGCCTGGGATGGAGGGAATAATCAGCCCCAGCATTTT.

The chain uses TRBV2 and TRBJ2-7; 13 bases line up with TRBD2. This CDR3 spans 14 amino acids. V gave up 5 bases and J gave up 7 bases; unmatched junction bases: 5. Germline CDR1 is SNHLY and CDR2 is FYNNEI. The CDR3 nucleotides are TGTGCCAGCAGTTGGACTAGCGGGAGTCGGGAGCAGTACTTC. Encoded protein: CASSWTSGSREQYF.

The count of this clone is one. The rearrangement links TRBV11-2 to TRBJ1-1; D is undetermined. Trimming cost V 3 bases and J 10 bases, with 12 bases left between them. Germline CDR1 SGHAT, CDR2 FQNNGV. The CDR3 consists of 12 residues. The CDR3 here is CASSFSARGAFF. The CDR3 bases are TGTGCCAGCAGCTTCTCGGCTCGGGGAGCTTTCTTT.

V and J are TRBV4-3 and TRBJ1-2; D gene ambiguous. The CDR3 is made up of 14 amino acids. The V end was cut by 0 bases, the J end by 8 bases, with 13 bases between. CDR1 is LGHNA, CDR2 YSLEER, per germline. CDR3 region: CASSQDTELRGYTF. The CDR3 bases are TGCGCCAGCAGCCAAGATACAGAATTAAGGGGCTACACCTTC.

The chain has TRBV5-4 and TRBJ2-3; a weak D match, TRBD2 (7 bases). Germline assignment: CDR1 SGHNT and CDR2 YYREEE (reference sequence). V gave up 4 bases and J gave up 4 bases, with 16 bases separating them. This CDR3 is built from 15 residues. The CDR3 DNA sequence: TGTGCCAGCAGCGCTCCGCGGGGGCGCGCAGATACGCAGTATTTT. Protein: CASSAPRGRADTQYF.

The J gene is TRBJ2-3, the V gene TRBV24-1; 7 bases align to TRBD1. The CDR3 consists of 16 residues. CDR1 and CDR2 from the germline V gene are KGHDR and SFDVKD. J was trimmed by 4 bases and V by 2 bases; bases with no gene match: 8. CDR3 nucleotides: TGTGCCACCAGTGATTCGACAGGGTATAGCGCAGATACGCAGTATTTT. This translates into CATSDSTGYSADTQYF.

The chain links TRBV24-1 to TRBJ2-3, with TRBD2 matching 9 bases. Germline trimming cut 8 bases from V and 0 bases from J; bases unmatched to any gene: 5. The germline V gene encodes CDR1 KGHDR and CDR2 SFDVKD. The CDR3 totals 15 residues. The CDR3 protein is CATTPSGVSTDTQYF. As DNA, the CDR3 is TGTGCCACCACCCCTAGCGGGGTAAGCACAGATACGCAGTATTTT.

In its sample, this clone was seen once. This chain joins TRBV11-2 and TRBJ2-3, with 11 bases matching TRBD1. Germline-derived CDR1 and CDR2 are SGHAT and FQNNGV. V gave up 5 bases and J gave up 5 bases; unmatched junction bases: 3. The CDR3 consists of 14 residues. The CDR3 protein is CASSIGTGGDTQYF. The CDR3, as DNA: TGTGCCAGCAGCATCGGGACAGGGGGAGATACGCAGTATTTT.

J is TRBJ2-3 and V is TRBV5-1, with D perhaps TRBD2 (5 bases). Germline V gene sequence: CDR1 SGHRS, CDR2 YFSETQ. CDR3 length equals 14 residues. V shed 4 bases and J shed 1 base, with 10 bases lying between them. DNA for the CDR3: TGCGCCAGCAGCCTCATGGGAGGCACAGATACGCAGTATTTT. Protein: CASSLMGGTDTQYF.

The V call is TRBV6-2 or TRBV6-3, the J call TRBJ2-5; 11 bases agree with TRBD2. This CDR3 has 15 residues. The V gene's germline CDR1 is MNHEY and CDR2 SVGEGT. With 6 bases clipped from V and 2 bases from J, the junction kept 5 bases outside the gene matches. CDR3 amino acids: CASSPGTSGQETQYF. In DNA form, the CDR3 reads TGTGCCAGCAGCCCCGGGACTAGCGGACAAGAGACCCAGTACTTC.

The chain has TRBV12-5 and TRBJ2-2, with a tentative D call TRBD2 (5 bases). Looked up from germline, CDR1 is LGHNT and CDR2 is FRNRAP. This CDR3 is 16 amino acids long. Between the trimmed V and J ends, which lost 5 bases and 3 bases, there was a span of 16 bases. The CDR3 DNA reads as TGTGCTAGTGGTCTCCCTCGGGGATCCTACACCGGGGAGCTGTTTTTT. Translating gives CASGLPRGSYTGELFF.

This clone was picked up one time. The sample has other DNA sequences that encode this CDR3 too. The chain employs TRBV12-3 or TRBV12-4 and TRBJ1-1; D is unclear. V lost 1 base and J lost 1, with 4 bases in between. The CDR3 runs 13 residues. This CDR3 is CASSLGGNTEAFF. The CDR3, as DNA: TGTGCCAGCAGTTTAGGGGGGAACACTGAAGCTTTCTTT.

This chain uses TRBV27 with TRBJ1-2, with 8 bases that match TRBD1. The V and J ends lost 3 bases and 8 bases, in that order; junction bases with no gene match: 11. CDR1 MNHEY and CDR2 SMNVEV come from the germline V gene (reference sequence). This CDR3 comprises 15 residues. CDR3 nucleotide sequence: TGTGCCAGCAGTTTGGGGGCAGGGGGCGCTCAGGGCTACACCTTC. Translating gives CASSLGAGGAQGYTF.

In the case of this clone: Other DNA sequences in this sample translate to the same CDR3. The chain joins TRBV4-1 to TRBJ1-2; a possible D gene is TRBD1 (5 bases). Trimming took off 1 base at V and 8 bases at J, with 5 bases between the two ends. In germline, CDR1 is MGHRA, CDR2 YSYEKL. This CDR3 has 11 amino acids. The CDR3 bases are TGCGCCAGCAGCCAAGCAGGGGGCTACACCTTC. This translates into CASSQAGGYTF.

This chain connects TRBV2 to TRBJ1-2; perhaps TRBD1 as D (5 bases). With 4 bases removed from V and 2 bases from J, the gap between germline ends came to 8 bases. The CDR3 sequence is 13 residues long. In germline, CDR1 is SNHLY, CDR2 FYNNEI. The CDR3 region is CASSGQGNYGYTF. The CDR3 DNA reads as TGTGCCAGCAGTGGGCAGGGCAACTATGGCTACACCTTC. The variable domain in full, completed from reference TRBV2 and TRBJ1-2, reads EPEVTQTPSHQVTQMGQEVILRCVPISNHLYFYWYRQILGQKVEFLVSFYNNEISEKSEIFDDQFSVERPDGSNFTLKIRSTKLEDSAMYFCASSGQGNYGYTFGSGTRLTVV.